This T cell receptor beta chain was observed in a study of blood T cell repertoires in COVID-19. Turning to the study itself: Specimens from acute and convalescent COVID-19 originated in the United States, Italy and Spain. In each case, the material was cDNA or gDNA derived from T cells, B-cell-depleted T cells, or PBMCs.

Data came from immunoSEQ multiplex PCR; TCRdb stores just in-frame clones and leaves some out. The profile shows some 230,000 clones, about 86% of them singletons. V was cut by 3 bases and J by 4 bases, with 6 bases left in between. The CDR3 contains 12 residues. Looked up from germline, CDR1 is LNHDA and CDR2 is SQIVND (reference sequence). Seattle's enrolled individuals joined amid active infection and were then monitored longitudinally. The rearrangement joins TRBV19 to TRBJ2-5; D uncertain. Sequencing was done on a sample of peripheral blood. This sequence originates from a woman aged 50 to 60 with COVID-19, enrolled during active disease. The CDR3 region is CASSIGVETQYF. The CDR3, as DNA: TGTGCCAGTAGTATTGGAGTAGAGACCCAGTACTTC.